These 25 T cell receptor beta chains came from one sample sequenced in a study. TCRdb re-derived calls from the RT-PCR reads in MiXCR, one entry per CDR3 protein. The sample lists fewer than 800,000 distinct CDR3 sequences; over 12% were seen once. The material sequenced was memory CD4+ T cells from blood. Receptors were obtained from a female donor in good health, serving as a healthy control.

The CDR3 coding sequence is TGCAGTGCTAGGTACCAGCGGGCAGATACGCAGTATTTT. It yields the protein CSARYQRADTQYF. This chain connects TRBV20-1 to TRBJ2-3, with a possible D match to TRBD2 (6 bases). Germline CDR1 reads DFQATT; CDR2 reads SNEGSKA (reference sequence). The CDR3 contains 13 residues. V gave up 3 bases and J gave up 4 bases, with 11 bases separating them.

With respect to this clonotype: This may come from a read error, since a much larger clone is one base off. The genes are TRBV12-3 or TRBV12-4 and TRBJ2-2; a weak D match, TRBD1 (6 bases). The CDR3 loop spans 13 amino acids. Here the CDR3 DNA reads TGTACCAGCAGTTTAACAGGGTCCGGGGAGCTGTTTTTT. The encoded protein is CTSSLTGSGELFF.

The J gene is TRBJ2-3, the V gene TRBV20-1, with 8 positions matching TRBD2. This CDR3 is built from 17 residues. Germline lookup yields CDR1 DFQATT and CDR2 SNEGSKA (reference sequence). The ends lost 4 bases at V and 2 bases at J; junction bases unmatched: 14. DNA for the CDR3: TGCAGTGCTAATTCGGGACTAGGAAACAGATTCACAGATACGCAGTATTTT. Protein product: CSANSGLGNRFTDTQYF.

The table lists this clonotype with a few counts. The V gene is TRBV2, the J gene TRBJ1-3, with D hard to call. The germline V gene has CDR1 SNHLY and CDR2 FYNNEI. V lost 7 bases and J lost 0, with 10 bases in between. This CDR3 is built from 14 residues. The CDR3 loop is CASTAGHSGNTIYF. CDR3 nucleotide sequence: TGTGCCAGCACGGCAGGTCACTCTGGAAACACCATATATTTT.

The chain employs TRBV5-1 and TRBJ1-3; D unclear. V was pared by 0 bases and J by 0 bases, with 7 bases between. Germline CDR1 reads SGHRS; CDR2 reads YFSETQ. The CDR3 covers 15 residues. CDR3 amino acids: CASSLGAPSGNTIYF. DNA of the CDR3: TGCGCCAGCAGCTTGGGCGCACCCTCTGGAAACACCATATATTTT.

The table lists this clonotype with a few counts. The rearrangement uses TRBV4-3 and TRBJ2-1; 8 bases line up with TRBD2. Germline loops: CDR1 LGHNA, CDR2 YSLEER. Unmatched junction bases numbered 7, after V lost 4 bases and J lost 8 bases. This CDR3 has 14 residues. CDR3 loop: CASSLGREGDEQFF. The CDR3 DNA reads TGCGCCAGCAGCCTCGGGAGGGAGGGAGATGAGCAGTTCTTC.

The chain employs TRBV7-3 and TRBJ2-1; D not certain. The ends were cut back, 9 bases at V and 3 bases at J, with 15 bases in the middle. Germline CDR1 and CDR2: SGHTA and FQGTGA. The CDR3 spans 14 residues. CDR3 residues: CASSIDNGYNEQFF. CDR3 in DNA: TGTGCCAGTAGTATAGATAACGGCTACAATGAGCAGTTCTTC.

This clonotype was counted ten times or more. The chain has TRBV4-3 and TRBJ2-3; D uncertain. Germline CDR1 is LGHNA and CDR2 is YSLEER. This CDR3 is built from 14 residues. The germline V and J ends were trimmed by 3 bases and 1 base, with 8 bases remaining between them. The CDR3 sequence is CASSQRTGTDTQYF. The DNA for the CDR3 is TGCGCCAGCAGCCAGAGAACAGGCACAGATACGCAGTATTTT.

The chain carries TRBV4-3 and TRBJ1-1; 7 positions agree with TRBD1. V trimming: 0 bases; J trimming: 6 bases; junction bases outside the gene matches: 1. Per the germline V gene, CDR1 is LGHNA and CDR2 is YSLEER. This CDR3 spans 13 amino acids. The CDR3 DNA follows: TGCGCCAGCAGCCAAGATACAGGGGCTGAAGCTTTCTTT. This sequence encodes CASSQDTGAEAFF.

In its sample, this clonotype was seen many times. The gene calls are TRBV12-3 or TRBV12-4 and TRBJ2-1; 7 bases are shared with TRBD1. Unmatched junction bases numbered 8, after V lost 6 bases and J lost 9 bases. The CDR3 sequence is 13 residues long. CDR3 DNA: TGTGCCAGCAGGGCTACAGGGGTAGGTGAGCAGTTCTTC. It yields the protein CASRATGVGEQFF.

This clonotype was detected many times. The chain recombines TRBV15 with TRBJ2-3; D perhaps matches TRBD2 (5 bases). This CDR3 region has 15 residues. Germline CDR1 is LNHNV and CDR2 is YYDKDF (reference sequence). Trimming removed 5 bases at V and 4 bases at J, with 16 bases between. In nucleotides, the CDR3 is TGTGCCACCAGCCCGCCGCTAGCCGGCTCAGATACGCAGTATTTT. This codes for CATSPPLAGSDTQYF.

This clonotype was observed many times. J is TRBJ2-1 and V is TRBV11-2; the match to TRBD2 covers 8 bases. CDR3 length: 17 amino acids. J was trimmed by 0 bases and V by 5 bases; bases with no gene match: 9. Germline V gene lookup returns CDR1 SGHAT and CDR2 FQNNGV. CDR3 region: CASSPVAGTSSYNEQFF. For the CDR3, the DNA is TGTGCCAGCAGCCCCGTCGCCGGGACTAGCTCCTACAATGAGCAGTTCTTC.

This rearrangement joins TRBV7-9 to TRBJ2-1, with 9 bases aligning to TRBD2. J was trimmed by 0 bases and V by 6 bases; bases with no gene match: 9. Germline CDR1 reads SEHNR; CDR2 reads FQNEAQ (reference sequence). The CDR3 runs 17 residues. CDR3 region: CASRISSGTVSYNEQFF. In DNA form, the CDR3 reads TGTGCCAGCAGAATATCTAGCGGGACTGTCTCCTACAATGAGCAGTTCTTC.

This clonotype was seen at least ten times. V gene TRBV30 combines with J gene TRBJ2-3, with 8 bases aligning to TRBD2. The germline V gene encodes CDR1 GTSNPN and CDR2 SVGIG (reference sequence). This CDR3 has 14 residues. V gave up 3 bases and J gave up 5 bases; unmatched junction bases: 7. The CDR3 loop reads CAWSAGGGEDTQYF. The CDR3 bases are TGTGCCTGGAGCGCCGGGGGGGGTGAAGATACGCAGTATTTT.

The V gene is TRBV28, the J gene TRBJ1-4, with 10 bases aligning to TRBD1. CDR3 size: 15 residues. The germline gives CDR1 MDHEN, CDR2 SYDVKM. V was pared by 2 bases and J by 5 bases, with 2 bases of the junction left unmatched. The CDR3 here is CASSLPGQGNEKLFF. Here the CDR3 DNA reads TGTGCCAGCAGTTTACCGGGACAGGGGAATGAAAAACTGTTTTTT.

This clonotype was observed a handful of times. The CDR3 protein is CSVEDFTGTEAFF. The CDR3 DNA is TGCAGCGTTGAAGATTTTACAGGCACTGAAGCTTTCTTT. This rearrangement joins TRBV29-1 to TRBJ1-1; D is perhaps TRBD1 (5 bases). CDR3 length: 13 residues. The V gene lost 0 bases and the J gene lost 4 bases, with 9 bases spanning the gap. Germline V lookup: CDR1 SQVTM, CDR2 ANQGSEA. The full variable domain, its missing parts supplied by reference TRBV29-1 and TRBJ1-1, is SAVISQKPSRDICQRGTSLTIQCQVDSQVTMMFWYRQQPGQSLTLIATANQGSEATYESGFVIDKFPISRPNLTFSTLTVSNMSPEDSSIYLCSVEDFTGTEAFFGQGTRLTVV.

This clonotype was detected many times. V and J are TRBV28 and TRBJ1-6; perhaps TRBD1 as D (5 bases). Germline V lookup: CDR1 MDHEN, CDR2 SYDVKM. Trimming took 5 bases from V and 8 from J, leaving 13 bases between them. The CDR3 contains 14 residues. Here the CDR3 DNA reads TGTGCCAGCAGTGGGGGGAGAACCCATTCACCCCTCCACTTT. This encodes CASSGGRTHSPLHF.

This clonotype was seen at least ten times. CDR3: CASKVAGGYEQYF. DNA for the CDR3: TGTGCCAGCAAGGTAGCGGGAGGTTACGAGCAGTACTTC. V is TRBV7-2 and J is TRBJ2-7; 10 nucleotides match TRBD2. The CDR3 is 13 amino acids. Germline V gene sequence: CDR1 SGHTA, CDR2 FQGNSA. The V gene end was trimmed by 7 bases and the J gene end by 4 bases; junction bases not matched to a gene: 4.

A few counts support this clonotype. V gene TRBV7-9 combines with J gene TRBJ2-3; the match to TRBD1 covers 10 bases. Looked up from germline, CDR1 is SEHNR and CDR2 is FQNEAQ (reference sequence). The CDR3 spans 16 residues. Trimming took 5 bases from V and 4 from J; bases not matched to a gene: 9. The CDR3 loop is CASSKHGTGVADTQYF. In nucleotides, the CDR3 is TGTGCCAGCAGCAAGCACGGGACAGGGGTGGCAGATACGCAGTATTTT.

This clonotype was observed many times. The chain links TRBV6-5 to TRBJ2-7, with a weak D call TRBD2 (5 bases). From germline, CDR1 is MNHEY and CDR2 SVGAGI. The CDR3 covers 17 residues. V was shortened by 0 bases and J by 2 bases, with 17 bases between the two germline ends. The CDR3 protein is CASSYSLPAEQAYEQYF. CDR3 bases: TGTGCCAGCAGTTACTCCCTTCCAGCGGAGCAAGCCTACGAGCAGTACTTC.

The CDR3 here is CASSSDGDNQPQHF. The CDR3 nucleotides are TGTGCCAGCAGCTCTGACGGAGACAATCAGCCCCAGCATTTT. The chain recombines TRBV5-5 with TRBJ1-5, with no clear D. Trimming pared 3 bases from V and 3 bases from J, leaving 10 bases between. Germline V gene sequence: CDR1 SGHKS, CDR2 YYEKEE (reference sequence). This CDR3 is 14 amino acids long.

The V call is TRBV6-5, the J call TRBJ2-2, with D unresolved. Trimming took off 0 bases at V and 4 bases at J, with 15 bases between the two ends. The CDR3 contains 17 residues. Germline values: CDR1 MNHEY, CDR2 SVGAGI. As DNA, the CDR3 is TGTGCCAGCAGTTACTCGATACTAACAGAGATCACCGGGGAGCTGTTTTTT. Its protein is CASSYSILTEITGELFF.

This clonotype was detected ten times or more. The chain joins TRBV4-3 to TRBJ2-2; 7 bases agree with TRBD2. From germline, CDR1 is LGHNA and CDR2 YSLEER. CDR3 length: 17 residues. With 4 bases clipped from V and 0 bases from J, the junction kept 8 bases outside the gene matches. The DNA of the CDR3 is TGCGCCAGCAGCCGCTTGCCCAGCGGGGCGAACACCGGGGAGCTGTTTTTT. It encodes CASSRLPSGANTGELFF.

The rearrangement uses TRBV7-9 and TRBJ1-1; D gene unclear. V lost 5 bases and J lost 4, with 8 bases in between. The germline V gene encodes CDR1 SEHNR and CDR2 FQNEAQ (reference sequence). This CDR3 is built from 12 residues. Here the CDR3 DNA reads TGTGCCAGCAGCCCCGACCTCACTGAAGCTTTCTTT. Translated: CASSPDLTEAFF.

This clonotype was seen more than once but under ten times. DNA of the CDR3: TGCAGTGCGGACGGGGTAGGGTCCTACGAGCAGTACTTC. Translation: CSADGVGSYEQYF. V usage is TRBV20-1 and J usage is TRBJ2-7, with D tentatively TRBD2 (5 bases). Germline V lookup: CDR1 DFQATT, CDR2 SNEGSKA (reference sequence). The CDR3 extends over 13 amino acids. The V and J ends lost 6 bases and 1 base respectively, with 13 bases between them.